The T cell receptor (beta chain) described here comes from a study of control samples from healthy donors and cancer patients. The method was immunoSEQ multiplex PCR; TCRdb's version includes in-frame clones alone and lacks a portion of them. The data hold 150,000 or so clones, with 85% to 95% observed a single time. Trimming cost V 4 bases and J 1 base, with 12 bases left between them. CDR1 SGHRS and CDR2 YFSETQ come from the germline V gene. CDR3 length: 15 amino acids. This receptor was identified in a middle-aged man in good health. This sequence joins TRBV5-1 and TRBJ1-5; no clear D. The sequenced material came from blood. The CDR3 bases are TGCGCCAGCAGCATCTCGGGCTACAGCAATCAGCCCCAGCATTTT. Translation: CASSISGYSNQPQHF.